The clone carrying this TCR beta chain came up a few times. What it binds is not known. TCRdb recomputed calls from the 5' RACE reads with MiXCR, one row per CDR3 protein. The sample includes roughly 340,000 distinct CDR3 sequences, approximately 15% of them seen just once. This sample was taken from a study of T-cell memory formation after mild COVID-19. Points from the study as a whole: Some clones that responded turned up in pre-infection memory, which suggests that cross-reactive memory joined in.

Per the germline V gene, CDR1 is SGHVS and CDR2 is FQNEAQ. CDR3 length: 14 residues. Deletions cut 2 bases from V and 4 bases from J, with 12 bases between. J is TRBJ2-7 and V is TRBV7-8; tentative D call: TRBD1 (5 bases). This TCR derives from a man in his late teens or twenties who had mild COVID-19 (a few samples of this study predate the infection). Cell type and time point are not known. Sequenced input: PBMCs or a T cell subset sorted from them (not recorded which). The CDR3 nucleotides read TGTGCCAGCAGCTTATTGGGGCAAGGGTACGAGCAGTACGTC. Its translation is CASSLLGQGYEQYV.